One and the same sample provided the 8 T cell receptor beta chains below, sequenced in a study of T cells in women clearing cervical HPV infection. The table came from immunoSEQ multiplex PCR; TCRdb's copy has only in-frame clones and leaves some out. Its listing shows roughly 42,000 clones. The sequenced sample was blood buffy coat. All receptors derive from a woman aged 18 to 69 with a cervical HPV16 infection that either progressed to CIN3+ or cleared (not recorded which).

As regards this clone: The DNA ends 3 residues before the CDR3 does, and the rest of the CDR3 is filled in from the germline J gene. The genes are TRBV7-9 and TRBJ1-1, with D possibly being TRBD1 (5 bases). CDR1 SEHNR and CDR2 FQNEAQ come from the germline V gene (reference sequence). V lost 1 base to trimming and J lost 3 bases, with 12 bases between them. The CDR3 consists of 15 residues. The CDR3 region is CASSLDRGGDTEAFF. The sequenced part of the CDR3 DNA is TGTGCCAGCAGCTTAGATCGGGGGGGGGACACTGAA.

The CDR3 is CASSLGVVAGTNTGELFF. The DNA read from the CDR3 is TGCGCCAGCAGCTTGGGAGTAGTAGCGGGGACAAACACCGGGGAG. The J gene is TRBJ2-2, the V gene TRBV5-1, with 8 bases that match TRBD2. The read terminates 3 residues ahead of where the CDR3 ends, so the germline J gene completes it. From germline, CDR1 is SGHRS and CDR2 YFSETQ. Trimming removed 0 bases from V and 2 bases from J; junction bases left unmatched: 9. This CDR3 is 18 amino acids long.

As concerns this clone: The read halts 3 residues ahead of the CDR3 end, with the missing end drawn from the germline J gene. The rearrangement links TRBV5-6 to TRBJ2-4, with TRBD1 matching 8 bases. The CDR3 sequence is 15 residues long. Trimming at V came to 2 bases and at J to 3 bases, leaving 4 bases not matched to a gene. CDR1 and CDR2 (germline): SGHDT, YYEEEE. The CDR3 reads CASSLRTGYKNIQYF. The covered CDR3 bases are TGTGCCAGCAGCTTACGGACAGGGTACAAAAACATT.

CDR3 DNA, as far as it was read: TGTGCCAGCAGTCTAAGGACAGGGGACACTGAA. This sequence encodes CASSLRTGDTE. The complete CDR3 protein is CASSLRTGDTEAFF. The chain joins TRBV2 to TRBJ1-1, with 9 nucleotides matching TRBD1. The read gets to within 3 residues of the CDR3 end, and the germline J gene fills in the rest. This CDR3 contains 14 residues. Germline CDR1 is SNHLY and CDR2 is FYNNEI. V was pared by 5 bases and J by 3 bases, with 4 bases of the junction left unmatched.

Regarding this clone: The DNA ends 3 residues before the CDR3 does, and the rest of the CDR3 is filled in from the germline J gene. The chain links TRBV19 to TRBJ2-6; 9 bases match TRBD2. Germline trimming cut 1 base from V and 4 bases from J; bases unmatched to any gene: 8. The V gene's germline CDR1 is LNHDA and CDR2 SQIVND (reference sequence). This CDR3 contains 18 residues. CDR3 DNA, as far as it was read: TGTGCCAGTAGTATAGTGGTAGCGGGGGCGACAGGGGCCAACGTC. Translation: CASSIVVAGATGANV. The entire CDR3 sequence reads CASSIVVAGATGANVLTF.

Note on this clone: The read ends 3 residues shy of where the CDR3 ends; the end is completed using the germline J gene. The chain links TRBV7-8 to TRBJ1-4, with D possibly being TRBD1 (6 bases). CDR1 and CDR2 from the germline V gene are SGHVS and FQNEAQ. V gave up 1 base and J gave up 9 bases, with 12 bases separating them. This CDR3 contains 14 residues. The CDR3 loop reads CASSLGQQGKKLFF. The sequenced part of the CDR3 DNA is TGTGCCAGCAGCTTAGGACAGCAGGGGAAAAAA.

Comments on this clone: The read finishes 3 residues shy of the CDR3 end, and the germline J gene is used to complete it. The chain employs TRBV7-2 and TRBJ2-7; 11 positions agree with TRBD1. The trim removed 6 bases at V and 4 bases at J, leaving 5 bases unmatched. The CDR3 sequence is 14 residues long. Germline CDR1 and CDR2: SGHTA and FQGNSA. The sequenced part of the CDR3 DNA is TGTGCCAGCAGAGGGGGACAGGGGGAATACGAG. It translates to CASRGGQGEYE. The complete CDR3 protein is CASRGGQGEYEQYF. Complete variable domain (other parts from reference TRBV7-2 and TRBJ2-7): GAGVSQSPSNKVTEKGKDVELRCDPISGHTALYWYRQSLGQGLEFLIYFQGNSAPDKSGLPSDRFSAERTGGSVSTLTIQRTQQEDSAVYLCASRGGQGEYEQYFGPGTRLTVT.

A note on this clone: The CDR3 end falls 3 residues outside the read, so it is completed with the germline J gene. The gene calls are TRBV6-1 and TRBJ1-2; 7 positions agree with TRBD1. The V segment lost 4 bases and the J segment 0 bases; nucleotides outside the gene matches: 2. This CDR3 region has 14 residues. Germline lookup yields CDR1 MNHNS and CDR2 SASEGT. The CDR3: CASSGQGTNYGYTF. The DNA read from the CDR3 is TGTGCCAGCAGTGGACAGGGCACTAACTATGGC.